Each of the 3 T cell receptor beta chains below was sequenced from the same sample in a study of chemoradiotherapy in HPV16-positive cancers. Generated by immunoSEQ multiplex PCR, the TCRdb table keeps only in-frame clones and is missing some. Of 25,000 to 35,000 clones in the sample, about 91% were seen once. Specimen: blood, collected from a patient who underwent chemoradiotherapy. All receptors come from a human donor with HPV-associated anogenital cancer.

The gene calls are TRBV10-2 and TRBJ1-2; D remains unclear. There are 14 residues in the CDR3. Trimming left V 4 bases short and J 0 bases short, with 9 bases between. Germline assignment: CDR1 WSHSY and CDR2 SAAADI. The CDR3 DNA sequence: TGCGCCAGCAGTGTCGGAGCCTCTAACTATGGCTACACCTTC. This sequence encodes CASSVGASNYGYTF.

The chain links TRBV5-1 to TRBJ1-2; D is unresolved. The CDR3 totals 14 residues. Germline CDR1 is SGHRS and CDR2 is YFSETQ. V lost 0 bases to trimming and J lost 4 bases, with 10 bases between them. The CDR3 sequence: CASSLGSGVYGYTF. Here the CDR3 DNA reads TGCGCCAGCAGCTTGGGTTCCGGGGTCTATGGCTACACCTTC.

CDR3 DNA: TGTGCCAGCAGCGTAGGGTGGGGGGCGACGGGCAATGAGCAGTTCTTC. Amino acid sequence: CASSVGWGATGNEQFF. This chain joins TRBV9 and TRBJ2-1, with D possibly called TRBD1 or TRBD2 (6 bases each). V gave up 0 bases and J gave up 6 bases, with 16 bases separating them. This CDR3 contains 16 residues. CDR1 and CDR2 (germline): SGDLS, YYNGEE.